These T cell receptor beta chains were read from a single sample in a study of OX40 agonist ivuxolimab in advanced cancers. The protocol was immunoSEQ multiplex PCR, while the TCRdb copy is restricted to in-frame clones and leaves out a portion. This sample has 80,000 to 95,000 clones; about 91% occur once, and the top ten carry roughly 0.53%. This specimen consisted of CD4+ or CD8+ T cells sorted from blood, obtained in a trial of the OX40 agonist ivuxolimab. The receptor source for this set is an adult with an advanced solid tumor such as melanoma, head and neck, liver or kidney cancer. The CDR3 runs from the conserved cysteine through the conserved F or W. Each record gives: D gene, clone size, V gene, J gene, CDR3 DNA, CDR3 protein. The D gene is left open where the match is weak. The size field is filled for only some rows; it gives once, few, many or a size class.

-	-	TRBV6-5	TRBJ1-1	TGTGCCAGCAGGGATGGGGACACTGAAGCTTTCTTT	CASRDGDTEAFF
TRBD2	-	TRBV5-4	TRBJ2-7	TGTGCCAGCAGCTTGGAGACTAGCGGGATCTACGAGCAGTACTTC	CASSLETSGIYEQYF
-	-	TRBV18	TRBJ1-5	TGTGCCAGCTCACCGGAATCGTCCAATCAGCCCCAGCATTTT	CASSPESSNQPQHF
-	once	TRBV20-1	TRBJ2-4	TGCAGTGCTAGGTATGGGGACATTCAGTACTTC	CSARYGDIQYF
-	-	TRBV6-4	TRBJ2-2	TGTGCCAGTCGTCGGGGATCGGGCACCGGGGAGCTGTTTTTT	CASRRGSGTGELFF
-	-	TRBV2	TRBJ2-5	TGTGCCAGCAGTGAGACCTGGGGGTTCGGGGAGACCCAGTACTTC	CASSETWGFGETQYF
-	-	TRBV6-5	TRBJ2-7	TGTGCCAGCACCTCCGGGGGTGCCATGAACGAGCAGTACTTC	CASTSGGAMNEQYF
-	-	TRBV6-1	TRBJ2-7	TGTGCTTCCCCAAAGGGTGGGGAGCAGTACTTC	CASPKGGEQYF
-	-	TRBV9	TRBJ2-2	TGTGCCAGCAGCGTAGAATCCGGGACGAACACCGGGGAGCTGTTTTTT	CASSVESGTNTGELFF
TRBD2	-	TRBV13	TRBJ2-5	TGTGCCAGCAGCCAGGGGACTAGCGGGATCCAAGAGACCCAGTACTTC	CASSQGTSGIQETQYF
-	-	TRBV30	TRBJ2-1	TGTGCCTGGAGTCATAGCATCGAGCAGTTCTTC	CAWSHSIEQFF
-	once	TRBV21-1	TRBJ2-7	TGTGCCAGCAGCAAATCCCCTAGGTTTATGTTCTACGAGCAGTACTTC	CASSKSPRFMFYEQYF
TRBD1	once	TRBV10-3	TRBJ2-5	TGTGCCATCAGTGAGAACACAGGGGGAGAGACCCAGTACTTC	CAISENTGGETQYF
-	-	TRBV7-3	TRBJ2-5	TGTGCCAGCAGCCCAATTGGCGAGGGGTACCAAGAGACCCAGTACTTC	CASSPIGEGYQETQYF
TRBD2	-	TRBV25-1	TRBJ2-5	TGTGCCAGCAGTTACCCCGGACTAGCGGTTCAAGAGACCCAGTACTTC	CASSYPGLAVQETQYF
-	-	TRBV30	TRBJ1-1	TGTGCCTGGAGTCGGGGAGAGGACACTGAAGCTTTCTTT	CAWSRGEDTEAFF
TRBD1	once	TRBV4-1	TRBJ2-7	TGCGCCAGCAGCCTACAAGCCAGGACAGGACACGAGCAGTACTTC	CASSLQARTGHEQYF
TRBD2	-	TRBV6-5	TRBJ2-3	TGTGCCAGCAGTTATGGGGCTAGCGGGAGAGAGGCGCAGTATTTT	CASSYGASGREAQYF
-	-	TRBV23-1	TRBJ2-7	TGCGCCAGCAGTCAAACAGATCTCTACGAGCAGTACTTC	CASSQTDLYEQYF
TRBD2	-	TRBV5-1	TRBJ2-7	TGCGCCAGCAGCGACAGGACTAGCGGGGCGGGGGAGCAGTACTTC	CASSDRTSGAGEQYF
-	-	TRBV29-1	TRBJ2-1	TGCAGCGTCCGCTTGGGGGATGAGCAGTTCTTC	CSVRLGDEQFF
-	-	TRBV16	TRBJ2-5	TGTGCCAGCAGCCAAGGCCAAGCGGACACCCAGTACTTC	CASSQGQADTQYF
-	-	TRBV11-2	TRBJ1-1	TGTGCCAGCAGCTTAGGGACAGCAAACACTGAAGCTTTCTTT	CASSLGTANTEAFF
-	-	TRBV28	TRBJ1-4	TGTGCCAGCAGTTCCCCCGGGGCGCATAATGAAAAACTGTTTTTT	CASSSPGAHNEKLFF
-	-	TRBV14	TRBJ2-7	TGTGCCAGCAGCCCGGGACGGATCTACGAGCAGTACTTC	CASSPGRIYEQYF
-	-	TRBV25-1	TRBJ1-2	TGTGCCAGCAGTGAATACCAGGGTCGGGGCTACACCTTC	CASSEYQGRGYTF
TRBD1	once	TRBV27	TRBJ1-2	TGTGCCAGCAGTAGCCCAGACAGGGGGCATGGCTACACCTTC	CASSSPDRGHGYTF
TRBD2	-	TRBV27	TRBJ2-3	TGTGCCAGCAGTCGGGACCACGGGACTACCCTAGATACGCAGTATTTT	CASSRDHGTTLDTQYF
TRBD1	-	TRBV7-3	TRBJ1-3	TGTGCCAGCAGCTTTACAGGGGGCTCCGGAAACACCATATATTTT	CASSFTGGSGNTIYF
TRBD1	once	TRBV6-4	TRBJ2-5	TGTGCCAGCAGTGTACAACAGGGGGAGACCCAGTACTTC	CASSVQQGETQYF
TRBD2	-	TRBV7-3	TRBJ2-5	TGTGCCAGCAGCTCCGGGAGGGAGACCCAGTACTTC	CASSSGRETQYF
-	-	TRBV7-6	TRBJ2-5	TGTGCCAGCAGCTTGGGGGGCGGCTCGAGCGAGACCCAGTACTTC	CASSLGGGSSETQYF
-	-	TRBV7-9	TRBJ2-7	TGTGCCAGCAGCTTATCTAGATACGAGCAGTACTTC	CASSLSRYEQYF
TRBD2	-	TRBV15	TRBJ2-7	TGTGCCACCAGTGGGACTAGCGGGATGCAGTACTTC	CATSGTSGMQYF
TRBD1	-	TRBV7-9	TRBJ2-7	TGTGCCAGCAGCCGTGACAGGGTCTACGAGCAGTACTTC	CASSRDRVYEQYF
TRBD1	-	TRBV29-1	TRBJ1-2	TGCAGCGTTAGGAAAGGGGGCATTGATGGCTACACCTTC	CSVRKGGIDGYTF
-	-	TRBV18	TRBJ1-2	TGTGCCAGCTCACCAAATTCGGCAGGGAGTAGTGGCTACACCTTC	CASSPNSAGSSGYTF
TRBD1	-	TRBV15	TRBJ1-6	TGTGCCACCAGCAGAGGACAGGGGGCAGGTCCCAATTCACCCCTCCACTTT	CATSRGQGAGPNSPLHF
-	-	TRBV2	TRBJ2-2	TGTGCCGCTTCCGGCTCGAGGGTTCACACCGGGGAGCTGTTTTTT	CAASGSRVHTGELFF
-	few	TRBV7-9	TRBJ1-5	TGTGCCAGCAGCTTCGGTAGCAATCAGCCCCAGCATTTT	CASSFGSNQPQHF
TRBD2	-	TRBV19	TRBJ2-5	TGTGCCAGTAGTATAGTCGGGGGGGGCTGGGGCCAGTACTTC	CASSIVGGGWGQYF
-	-	TRBV5-1	TRBJ2-7	TGCGCCAGCAGCTTGGCATTGGACACTTCCGACGAGCAGTACTTC	CASSLALDTSDEQYF
-	-	TRBV2	TRBJ2-1	TGTGCCAGCAGCGTTTTAAATTGGCGGGAGCAGTTCTTC	CASSVLNWREQFF
TRBD1	few	TRBV18	TRBJ1-2	TGTGCCAGCACGGGGACAGGGGACTATGGCTACACCTTC	CASTGTGDYGYTF
-	-	TRBV5-1	TRBJ1-1	TGCGCCAGCAGCATCCGCGACGGAGGCACTGAAGCTTTCTTT	CASSIRDGGTEAFF
-	-	TRBV9	TRBJ2-2	TGTGCCAGCAGCGTGGCCAGGGCTTCCGGGGAGCTGTTTTTT	CASSVARASGELFF
-	-	TRBV6-5	TRBJ2-7	TGTGCCAGCAGTTATTTCGACACGTACGAGCAGTACTTC	CASSYFDTYEQYF
TRBD2	once	TRBV5-6	TRBJ2-7	TGTGCCAGCAGCTTTGGACTAGCGGGGGACTACGAGCAGTACTTC	CASSFGLAGDYEQYF
-	-	TRBV11-3	TRBJ1-1	TGTGCCAGCAGTTTAGACTGGGGTAACACTGAAGCTTTCTTT	CASSLDWGNTEAFF
-	-	TRBV18	TRBJ2-3	TGTGCCAGCTCACTCGTAGGTGGTCCACCCCCCACAGATACGCAGTATTTT	CASSLVGGPPPTDTQYF
-	-	TRBV7-9	TRBJ1-2	TGTGCCAGCAGCTTTGACAGTGACTATGGCTACACCTTC	CASSFDSDYGYTF
-	-	TRBV29-1	TRBJ1-1	TGCAGTGTTACGGACGGCAACACTGAAGCTTTCTTT	CSVTDGNTEAFF
-	-	TRBV11-2	TRBJ2-6	TGTGCCAGCAGCACTGGGGCCAACGTCCTGACTTTC	CASSTGANVLTF
-	-	TRBV30	TRBJ1-6	TGTGCCTGGAGTGGGACAGATAATTCACCCCTCCACTTT	CAWSGTDNSPLHF